This TCR beta chain was found in a study of T-cell reconstitution after alpha-beta-depleted transplantation in children. In its sample, this clonotype was seen many times. Molecular barcoding with unique molecular identifiers was used for the TCRbeta library. One entry per CDR3 protein results from TCRdb running MiXCR on the PCR reads. This sample has roughly 200,000 distinct CDR3 sequences; 6.5% to 7.5% occur once, and the top ten carry 3% to 3.5%. The CDR3 is 13 residues long. Per the germline V gene, CDR1 is MNHEY and CDR2 is SMNVEV (reference sequence). The V and J ends lost 7 bases and 1 base respectively, with 10 bases between them.

The gene calls are TRBV27 and TRBJ1-1; tentative D call: TRBD1 (5 bases). Specimen: PBMCs from the stem cell graft donor, collected from the stem cell graft. This sequence originates from a human donor who donated a stem cell graft to a child with Wiskott-Aldrich syndrome. CDR3 in amino acids: CASTGGGNTEAFF. The CDR3 region has the DNA TGTGCCAGCACCGGGGGGGGGAACACTGAAGCTTTCTTT.